This record concerns one T cell receptor beta chain sequence. The record originates from a study of CD8 T cells in Susac syndrome. Blood CD8+ and CD4+ T cells underwent high-throughput TCR beta sequencing. It was treatment-naive patients with stable or active relapsing-remitting disease who made up the multiple sclerosis controls. CDR3 size: 12 residues. The V gene's germline CDR1 is LNHDA and CDR2 SQIVND (reference sequence). The V and J ends lost 3 bases and 3 bases respectively, with 5 bases between them. RNA was extracted with the RNeasy kit, and a quantity of roughly 0.5 to 1 ug was reverse transcribed using random hexamers. An immunoSEQ multiplex PCR amplified TCR beta CDR3 over 54 Vbeta and 13 Jbeta. MiXCR, run by TCRdb on the immunoSEQ multiplex PCR reads, gives a single entry per CDR3 protein. The repertoire holds about 300,000 distinct CDR3 sequences, with about 89% as singletons.

The rearrangement links TRBV19 to TRBJ1-1; unclear D gene. This clonotype was sampled from a human donor with multiple sclerosis. The specimen was CD8+ T cells from PBMCs. The CDR3 DNA reads as TGTGCCAGTAGTATGGGTCACACTGAAGCTTTCTTT. This translates into CASSMGHTEAFF.